This TCR beta chain was captured by sequencing in a study of blood T cells in healthy people across ages. As for the study in general: T cells yielded about one barcoded beta molecule per two cells through template switching.

Sample-barcoded 5' priming and a J-beta primer mix drove a second PCR of roughly 7 to 11 cycles. Researchers report that a template-switch adaptor with 12 random nucleotides tagged each cDNA molecule. From each sample, at least 2.5 million paired-end reads containing CDR3 were obtained. TCRdb ran MiXCR on the 5' RACE reads and lists one entry per CDR3 protein. Of over 600,000 distinct CDR3 sequences listed, roughly three fifths are singletons. The CDR3 has 17 residues. Germline V gene data show CDR1 as SGHRS and CDR2 as YFSETQ. The germline V and J ends were trimmed by 1 base and 4 bases, with 21 bases remaining between them.

This receptor was obtained from a man aged 40-49 years in good health. Sequencing input: blood. The V call is TRBV5-1, the J call TRBJ2-7; possibly TRBD2 for D (6 bases). DNA of the CDR3: TGCGCCAGCAGCTTGCCCCTAGGAGGGTCCCAAGCGTACGAGCAGTACTTC. Its translation: CASSLPLGGSQAYEQYF.